Listed below are T cell receptor beta chains from one sample, sequenced in a study of blood T cell repertoires in COVID-19. The assay was immunoSEQ multiplex PCR, and TCRdb's table has in-frame clones only and misses some. The repertoire holds under 300,000 clones, around 87% seen once, with 7.2% in the top ten. The sample was peripheral blood. The receptor set was obtained from a man aged 55 to 70 who had recovered from COVID-19. Both conserved end residues are part of each CDR3. The D gene is left open where the match is weak. Only part of the rows carry a size: once, few, many, or a class if the clone is expanded.

d_gene: TRBD2
j_gene: TRBJ2-3
abundance: -
v_gene: TRBV5-4
CDR3nt: TGTGCCAGCAGCTTGGTCTCCCTAGCGGGGGGGTTTACAGATACGCAGTATTTT
CDR3aa: CASSLVSLAGGFTDTQYF

d_gene: TRBD2
j_gene: TRBJ2-2
abundance: -
v_gene: TRBV7-7
CDR3nt: TGTGCCAGCGTCTCGTCTAGCGGGGGCACCGGGGAGCTGTTTTTT
CDR3aa: CASVSSSGGTGELFF

d_gene: TRBD2
j_gene: TRBJ2-1
abundance: -
v_gene: TRBV7-9
CDR3nt: TGTGCCAGCAGCTTAGCTAGCGGGGTTTACAATGAGCAGTTCTTC
CDR3aa: CASSLASGVYNEQFF

d_gene: TRBD1
j_gene: TRBJ2-3
abundance: -
v_gene: TRBV5-1
CDR3nt: TGCGCCAGCAGCCCGTGGGACAGCAACACAGATACGCAGTATTTT
CDR3aa: CASSPWDSNTDTQYF

d_gene: TRBD2
j_gene: TRBJ2-7
abundance: -
v_gene: TRBV18
CDR3nt: TGTGCCAGCTCAAGCGGGAGAGGCTACGAGCAGTACTTC
CDR3aa: CASSSGRGYEQYF

d_gene: -
j_gene: TRBJ2-2
abundance: -
v_gene: TRBV18
CDR3nt: TGTGCCAGCTCACAAGGACTAAACACCGGGGAGCTGTTTTTT
CDR3aa: CASSQGLNTGELFF

d_gene: -
j_gene: TRBJ1-2
abundance: -
v_gene: TRBV27
CDR3nt: TGTGCCAGCAGTTGGCTCCCCGGACAGATCCCTTATGGCTACACCTTC
CDR3aa: CASSWLPGQIPYGYTF

d_gene: -
j_gene: TRBJ2-2
abundance: -
v_gene: TRBV12-3/TRBV12-4
CDR3nt: TGTGCCAGCAGCTCACACAGCACCGGGGAGCTGTTTTTT
CDR3aa: CASSSHSTGELFF

d_gene: TRBD1
j_gene: TRBJ2-2
abundance: -
v_gene: TRBV6-4
CDR3nt: TGTGCCAGCAGACCGACAGGGGGGTCCGGGGAGCTGTTTTTT
CDR3aa: CASRPTGGSGELFF

d_gene: -
j_gene: TRBJ1-2
abundance: -
v_gene: TRBV28
CDR3nt: TGTGCCAGCAGTTGGGGGGTCTATGGCTACACCTTC
CDR3aa: CASSWGVYGYTF

d_gene: -
j_gene: TRBJ1-1
abundance: once
v_gene: TRBV24-1
CDR3nt: TGTGCCACCAGTGATCCCAGGACACTGAAGCTTTTCTTT
CDR3aa: CATSDPRTLKLFF

d_gene: -
j_gene: TRBJ2-7
abundance: -
v_gene: TRBV18
CDR3nt: TGTGCCAGCTCACCCGGGCAGGGCTCCTACGAGCAGTACTTC
CDR3aa: CASSPGQGSYEQYF

d_gene: -
j_gene: TRBJ2-3
abundance: -
v_gene: TRBV7-2
CDR3nt: TGTGCCAGCAGCTCTCACGGAACTACCACAGATACGCAGTATTTT
CDR3aa: CASSSHGTTTDTQYF

d_gene: -
j_gene: TRBJ2-1
abundance: -
v_gene: TRBV7-6
CDR3nt: TGTGCCAGCAGCTTAGTCAGGCTAGCGAATAATGAGCAGTTCTTC
CDR3aa: CASSLVRLANNEQFF

d_gene: -
j_gene: TRBJ2-1
abundance: -
v_gene: TRBV19
CDR3nt: TGTGCCAGTAGTATATGGGCAGAAAATGAGCAGTTCTTC
CDR3aa: CASSIWAENEQFF

d_gene: TRBD1
j_gene: TRBJ1-2
abundance: -
v_gene: TRBV5-1
CDR3nt: TGCGCCAGCAGCCCGTCGGGACAGGGCGTCTATGGCTACACCTTC
CDR3aa: CASSPSGQGVYGYTF

d_gene: -
j_gene: TRBJ1-1
abundance: -
v_gene: TRBV6-5
CDR3nt: TGTGCCAGCAGTTACCAGGAGAACACTGAAGCTTTCTTT
CDR3aa: CASSYQENTEAFF

d_gene: TRBD2
j_gene: TRBJ2-7
abundance: -
v_gene: TRBV6-5
CDR3nt: TGTGCCAGCAGTTACAGCCTAGCGGGGACCTACGAGCAGTACTTC
CDR3aa: CASSYSLAGTYEQYF

d_gene: TRBD1
j_gene: TRBJ2-7
abundance: -
v_gene: TRBV2
CDR3nt: TGTGCCAGCGGGGACAGTCGCTACGAGCAGTACTTC
CDR3aa: CASGDSRYEQYF

d_gene: -
j_gene: TRBJ2-5
abundance: -
v_gene: TRBV7-2
CDR3nt: TGTGCCAGCAGACCCCTTCAGGACACAGAGACCCAGTACTTC
CDR3aa: CASRPLQDTETQYF

d_gene: -
j_gene: TRBJ1-3
abundance: -
v_gene: TRBV24-1
CDR3nt: TGTGCCACCACCGCACGGGGGACGGGAAACACCATATATTTT
CDR3aa: CATTARGTGNTIYF

d_gene: -
j_gene: TRBJ2-7
abundance: -
v_gene: TRBV28
CDR3nt: TGTGCCAGCACCCCCTCCCCCGCTTTTCGGGAGCAGTACTTC
CDR3aa: CASTPSPAFREQYF

d_gene: -
j_gene: TRBJ1-3
abundance: -
v_gene: TRBV6-5
CDR3nt: TGTGCCAGCAGTTACTCCAGTTACAACTCTGGAAACACCATATATTTT
CDR3aa: CASSYSSYNSGNTIYF

d_gene: TRBD1
j_gene: TRBJ1-6
abundance: -
v_gene: TRBV14
CDR3nt: TGTGCCAGCAGCCCTGGGACAGGTATTAGCTCCTATAATTCACCCCTCCACTTT
CDR3aa: CASSPGTGISSYNSPLHF

d_gene: -
j_gene: TRBJ1-5
abundance: -
v_gene: TRBV7-9
CDR3nt: TGTGCCAGCAGCTTAGGCACGGATCAGCCCCAGCATTTT
CDR3aa: CASSLGTDQPQHF

d_gene: TRBD1
j_gene: TRBJ2-2
abundance: -
v_gene: TRBV7-8
CDR3nt: TGTGCCAGCAGCTTACATCGGACAGGACACACCGGGGAGCTGTTTTTT
CDR3aa: CASSLHRTGHTGELFF

d_gene: -
j_gene: TRBJ2-1
abundance: -
v_gene: TRBV30
CDR3nt: TGTGCCTGGAGTGTGTTTGGGTCGGGACTGAGGAACAATGAGCAGTTCTTC
CDR3aa: CAWSVFGSGLRNNEQFF

d_gene: TRBD2
j_gene: TRBJ2-1
abundance: once
v_gene: TRBV5-1
CDR3nt: TGCGCCAGCAGCTTGGAGGCGGGGGGGCCCTGGAATGAGCAGTTCTTC
CDR3aa: CASSLEAGGPWNEQFF

d_gene: TRBD1
j_gene: TRBJ1-5
abundance: few
v_gene: TRBV19
CDR3nt: TGTGCCACCAGACAGGGTGGGCAGCCCCAGCATTTT
CDR3aa: CATRQGGQPQHF

d_gene: TRBD1
j_gene: TRBJ2-2
abundance: once
v_gene: TRBV6-5
CDR3nt: TGTGCCAGCAGCACGACAGGGGTTACCGGGGAGCTGTTTTTT
CDR3aa: CASSTTGVTGELFF

d_gene: -
j_gene: TRBJ2-5
abundance: -
v_gene: TRBV18
CDR3nt: TGTGCCAGCTCACCTAGCCGACGGATACAAGAGACCCAGTACTTC
CDR3aa: CASSPSRRIQETQYF

d_gene: -
j_gene: TRBJ1-2
abundance: once
v_gene: TRBV5-4
CDR3nt: TGTGCCAGCAGCTTGGAGGGGTATGGCTACACCTTC
CDR3aa: CASSLEGYGYTF

d_gene: -
j_gene: TRBJ1-2
abundance: -
v_gene: TRBV5-6
CDR3nt: TGTGCCAGCAGCTCCTTAAGATTACAGGGCTATGGCTACACCTTC
CDR3aa: CASSSLRLQGYGYTF

d_gene: -
j_gene: TRBJ2-3
abundance: -
v_gene: TRBV2
CDR3nt: TGTGCCAGCAGTGATTCCACTTCTCCCACAGATACGCAGTATTTT
CDR3aa: CASSDSTSPTDTQYF

d_gene: TRBD2
j_gene: TRBJ2-3
abundance: -
v_gene: TRBV9
CDR3nt: TGTGCCAGCAGCGTCGCGGTGATGGTAGCGGGAGATACGCAGTATTTT
CDR3aa: CASSVAVMVAGDTQYF

d_gene: TRBD1
j_gene: TRBJ2-3
abundance: -
v_gene: TRBV6-6
CDR3nt: TGTGCCAGCAGCCCGGGACAGGCTTTCACAGATACGCAGTATTTT
CDR3aa: CASSPGQAFTDTQYF

d_gene: -
j_gene: TRBJ1-4
abundance: -
v_gene: TRBV19
CDR3nt: TGTGCCAGTAGTTGGAAAGACACGGGGGACGAAAAACTGTTTTTT
CDR3aa: CASSWKDTGDEKLFF

d_gene: -
j_gene: TRBJ1-2
abundance: -
v_gene: TRBV7-9
CDR3nt: TGTGCCAGCAGCTTAGAAGTCCCCCGGGTTGGAGGCTACACCTTC
CDR3aa: CASSLEVPRVGGYTF

d_gene: TRBD1
j_gene: TRBJ1-6
abundance: -
v_gene: TRBV3-1/TRBV3-2
CDR3nt: TGTGCCAGCAGTGGACAGGGCTTCGACAATTCACCCCTCCACTTT
CDR3aa: CASSGQGFDNSPLHF

d_gene: -
j_gene: TRBJ1-1
abundance: once
v_gene: TRBV15
CDR3nt: TGTGCCACCAGCAACAGAAAGGCACAGAATCCTGAAGCTTTCTTT
CDR3aa: CATSNRKAQNPEAFF

d_gene: TRBD1
j_gene: TRBJ1-1
abundance: few
v_gene: TRBV5-1
CDR3nt: TGCGCCAGCAGCTTGCTTGGGACAGGGGGCACTGAAGCTTTCTTT
CDR3aa: CASSLLGTGGTEAFF

d_gene: -
j_gene: TRBJ2-1
abundance: -
v_gene: TRBV7-6
CDR3nt: TGTGCCAGCAGCTCCTCCCGAAGGAGCTCCTACAATGAGCAGTTCTTC
CDR3aa: CASSSSRRSSYNEQFF

d_gene: -
j_gene: TRBJ1-3
abundance: once
v_gene: TRBV25-1
CDR3nt: TGTGCCAGCAGTGCATTTCCTACAGGGCCGGGGGGAAACACCATATATTTT
CDR3aa: CASSAFPTGPGGNTIYF

d_gene: TRBD1
j_gene: TRBJ2-1
abundance: -
v_gene: TRBV6-5
CDR3nt: TGTGCCAGCAGTTATCCCACAGGGGCGGTAATCAATGAGCAGTTCTTC
CDR3aa: CASSYPTGAVINEQFF